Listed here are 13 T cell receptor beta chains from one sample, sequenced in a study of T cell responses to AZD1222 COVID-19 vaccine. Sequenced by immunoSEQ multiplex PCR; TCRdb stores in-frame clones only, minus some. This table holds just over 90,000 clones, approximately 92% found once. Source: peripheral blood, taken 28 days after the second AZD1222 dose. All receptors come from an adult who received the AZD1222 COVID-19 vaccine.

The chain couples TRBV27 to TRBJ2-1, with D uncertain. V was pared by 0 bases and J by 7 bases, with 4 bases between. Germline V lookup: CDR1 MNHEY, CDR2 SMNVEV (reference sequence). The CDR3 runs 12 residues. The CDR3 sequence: CASSLSPNEQFF. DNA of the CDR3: TGTGCCAGCAGTTTATCCCCTAATGAGCAGTTCTTC.

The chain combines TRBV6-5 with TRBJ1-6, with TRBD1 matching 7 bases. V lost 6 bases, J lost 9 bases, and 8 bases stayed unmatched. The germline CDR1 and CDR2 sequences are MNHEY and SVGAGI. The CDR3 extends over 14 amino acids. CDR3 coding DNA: TGTGCCAGCAGCCAGGGGGACAATGGTTCACCCCTCCACTTT. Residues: CASSQGDNGSPLHF.

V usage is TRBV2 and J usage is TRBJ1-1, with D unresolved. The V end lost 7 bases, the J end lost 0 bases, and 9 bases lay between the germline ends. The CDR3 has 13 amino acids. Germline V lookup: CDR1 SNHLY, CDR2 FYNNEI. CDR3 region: CASTQEMNTEAFF. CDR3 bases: TGTGCCAGCACGCAGGAAATGAACACTGAAGCTTTCTTT.

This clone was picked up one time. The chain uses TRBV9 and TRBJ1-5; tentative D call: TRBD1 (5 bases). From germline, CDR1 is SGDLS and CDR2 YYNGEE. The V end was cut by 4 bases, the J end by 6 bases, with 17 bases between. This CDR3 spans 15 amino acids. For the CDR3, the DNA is TGTGCCAGCAGCCCCGGGTTTGGGGGAGGTCAGCCCCAGCATTTT. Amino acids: CASSPGFGGGQPQHF.

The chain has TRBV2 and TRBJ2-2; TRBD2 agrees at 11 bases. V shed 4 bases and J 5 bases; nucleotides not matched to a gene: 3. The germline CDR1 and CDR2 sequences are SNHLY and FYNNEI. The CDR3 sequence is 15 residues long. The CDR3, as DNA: TGTGCCAGCAGTGTTAGCGGGAGGGTAACCGGGGAGCTGTTTTTT. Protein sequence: CASSVSGRVTGELFF.

CDR3 nucleotides: TGTGCCAGCAGCCAAGGCACCACCGAGCAGTTCTTC. Protein sequence: CASSQGTTEQFF. The V gene is TRBV4-2, the J gene TRBJ2-1; D ambiguous. The CDR3 is 12 amino acids. Germline CDR1 is LGHNA and CDR2 is YNFKEQ. The V end lost 1 base, the J end lost 10 bases, and 8 bases lay between the germline ends.

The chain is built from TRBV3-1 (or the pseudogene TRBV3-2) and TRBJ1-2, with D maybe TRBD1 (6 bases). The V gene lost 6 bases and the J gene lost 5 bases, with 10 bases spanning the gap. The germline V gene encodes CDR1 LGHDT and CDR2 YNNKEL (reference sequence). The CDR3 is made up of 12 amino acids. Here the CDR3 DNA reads TGTGCCAGCAGGAGCGGACAGTATGGCTACACCTTC. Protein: CASRSGQYGYTF.

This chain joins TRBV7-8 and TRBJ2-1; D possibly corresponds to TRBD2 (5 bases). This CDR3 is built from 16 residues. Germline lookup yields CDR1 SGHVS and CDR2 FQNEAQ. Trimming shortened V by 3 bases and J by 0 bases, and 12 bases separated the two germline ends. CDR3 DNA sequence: TGTGCCAGCAGCTTGGAGCCGGGGAGCTCCTACAATGAGCAGTTCTTC. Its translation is CASSLEPGSSYNEQFF. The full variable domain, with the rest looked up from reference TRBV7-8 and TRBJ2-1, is GAGVSQSPRYKVAKRGQDVALRCDPISGHVSLFWYQQALGQGPEFLTYFQNEAQLDKSGLPSDRFFAERPEGSVSTLKIQRTQQEDSAVYLCASSLEPGSSYNEQFFGPGTRLTVL.

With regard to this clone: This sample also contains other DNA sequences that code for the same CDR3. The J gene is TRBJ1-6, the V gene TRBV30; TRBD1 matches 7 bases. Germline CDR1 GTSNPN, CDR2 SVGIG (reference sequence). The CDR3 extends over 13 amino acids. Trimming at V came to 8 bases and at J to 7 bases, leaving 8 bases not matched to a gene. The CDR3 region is CAGRQGLNSPLHF. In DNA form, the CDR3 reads TGTGCCGGTAGACAGGGTCTAAATTCACCCCTCCACTTT. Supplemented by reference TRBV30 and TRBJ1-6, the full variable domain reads SQTIHQWPATLVQPVGSPLSLECTVEGTSNPNLYWYRQAAGRGLQLLFYSVGIGQISSEVPQNLSASRPQDRQFILSSKKLLLSDSGFYLCAGRQGLNSPLHFGNGTRLTVT.

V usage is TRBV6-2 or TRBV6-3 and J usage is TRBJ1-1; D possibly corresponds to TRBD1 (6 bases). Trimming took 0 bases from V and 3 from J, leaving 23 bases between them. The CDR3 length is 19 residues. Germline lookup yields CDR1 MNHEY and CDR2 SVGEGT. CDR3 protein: CASSYSLTGNLMAYTEAFF. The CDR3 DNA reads TGTGCCAGCAGTTACTCCCTCACAGGGAACCTCATGGCCTACACTGAAGCTTTCTTT.

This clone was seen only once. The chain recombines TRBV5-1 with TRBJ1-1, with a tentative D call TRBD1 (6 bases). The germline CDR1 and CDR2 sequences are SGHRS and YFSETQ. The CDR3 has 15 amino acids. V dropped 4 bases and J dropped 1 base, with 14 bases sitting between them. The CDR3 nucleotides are TGCGCCAGCAGCGCGTGGGAGACAGGGAACACTGAAGCTTTCTTT. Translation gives CASSAWETGNTEAFF.

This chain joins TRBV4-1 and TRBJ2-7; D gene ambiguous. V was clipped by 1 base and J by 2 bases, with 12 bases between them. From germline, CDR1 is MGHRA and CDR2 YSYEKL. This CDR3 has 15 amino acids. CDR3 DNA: TGCGCCAGCAGCCAAGGGTTCCCGGCTGCCTACGAGCAGTACTTC. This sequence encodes CASSQGFPAAYEQYF.

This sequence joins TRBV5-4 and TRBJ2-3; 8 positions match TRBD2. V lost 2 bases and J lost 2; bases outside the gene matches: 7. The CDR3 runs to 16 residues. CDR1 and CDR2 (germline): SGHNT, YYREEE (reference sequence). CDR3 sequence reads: CASSLTGGGYTDTQYF. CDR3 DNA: TGTGCCAGCAGCTTAACGGGAGGGGGGTACACAGATACGCAGTATTTT.